This TCR beta chain was recovered during a study of T cell changes during pregnancy in multiple sclerosis. TCRdb's copy holds only in-frame clones and misses some; the assay was immunoSEQ multiplex PCR. The sample has around 100,000 clones; around nine tenths are singletons. Germline CDR1 MNHEY, CDR2 SMNVEV (reference sequence). Trimming at V came to 6 bases and at J to 1 base, leaving 6 bases not matched to a gene. The CDR3 loop spans 14 amino acids. The TCR originated in a female donor with multiple sclerosis, enrolled in a pregnancy study. This material consisted of peripheral blood, taken after pregnancy. The genes are TRBV27 and TRBJ2-7, with TRBD1 matching 7 bases. The CDR3: CASSRTGASYEQYF. CDR3 sequence (DNA): TGTGCCAGCAGCCGAACAGGGGCTTCCTACGAGCAGTACTTC.